The T cell receptor (beta chain) described here comes from a study of regulatory T cells in long-lasting Graves disease. This clonotype was observed a few times. The CDR3 runs 15 residues. V dropped 2 bases and J dropped 0 bases, with 8 bases sitting between them. Both iRepertoire HTBI primers and Arm-PCR of CDR3 regions were used to build the TCR beta libraries. TCRdb itself ran the multiplex PCR reads through MiXCR, one entry per CDR3 protein. Of hundreds of thousands of distinct CDR3 sequences in the sample, roughly 15% were seen once. Time point of the sample: newly diagnosed GD, antithyroid drugs for less than 3 months. Following extraction of RNA from PBMCs, that RNA was used to make the TCR library. These data were also reused for a study on T cells in Graves' hyperthyroidism and ophthalmopathy.

This chain uses TRBV12-3 or TRBV12-4 with TRBJ1-3; D call uncertain. Source: peripheral blood mononuclear cells (PBMCs), taken at new diagnosis, from a patient treated with antithyroid drugs. This receptor was identified in a woman in her thirties with Graves disease. CDR3: CASSLMGYSGNTIYF. As DNA, the CDR3 is TGTGCCAGCAGTTTAATGGGTTACTCTGGAAACACCATATATTTT.